The following is a TCR beta chain sequence with its context. Its target is unknown. PCR involved 60 Vbeta and 13 Jbeta primers. Clones were read by immunoSEQ multiplex PCR, and TCRdb kept only the in-frame ones, dropping some. The sample has around 75,000 clones, and its top ten clones hold approximately 1.6%. The sample originates from a study of cytomegalovirus exposure and HLA in healthy donors. Findings of the study overall: With further analysis later on, most CMV-associated TCR beta chains appeared HLA-restricted. Several of the most significant clusters appeared linked to common viral pathogens, based on a later analysis.

This CDR3 region has 16 residues. Trimming removed 1 base at V and 3 bases at J, with 11 bases between. Germline CDR1 SGHRS, CDR2 YFSETQ. The TCR comes from a woman aged 60-75 years in good health and CMV-seronegative. Sequenced material: PBMCs. The chain employs TRBV5-1 and TRBJ2-6; maybe TRBD2 (6 bases). The CDR3 bases are TGCGCCAGCAGCTTGAACCCGGGGGATGGGGCCAACGTCCTGACTTTC. Translating it yields CASSLNPGDGANVLTF.